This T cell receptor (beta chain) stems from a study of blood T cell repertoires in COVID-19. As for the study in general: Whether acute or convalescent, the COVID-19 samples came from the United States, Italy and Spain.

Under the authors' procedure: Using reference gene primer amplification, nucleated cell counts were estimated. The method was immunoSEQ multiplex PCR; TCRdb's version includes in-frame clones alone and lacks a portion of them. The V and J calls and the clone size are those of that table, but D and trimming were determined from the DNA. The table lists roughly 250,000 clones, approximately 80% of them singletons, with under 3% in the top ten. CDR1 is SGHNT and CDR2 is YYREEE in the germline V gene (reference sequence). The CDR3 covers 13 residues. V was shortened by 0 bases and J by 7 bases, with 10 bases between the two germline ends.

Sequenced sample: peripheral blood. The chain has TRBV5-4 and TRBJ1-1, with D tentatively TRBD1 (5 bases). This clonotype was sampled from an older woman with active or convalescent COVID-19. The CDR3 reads CASSLETVREAFF. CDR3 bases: TGTGCCAGCAGCTTGGAGACAGTACGTGAAGCTTTCTTT.